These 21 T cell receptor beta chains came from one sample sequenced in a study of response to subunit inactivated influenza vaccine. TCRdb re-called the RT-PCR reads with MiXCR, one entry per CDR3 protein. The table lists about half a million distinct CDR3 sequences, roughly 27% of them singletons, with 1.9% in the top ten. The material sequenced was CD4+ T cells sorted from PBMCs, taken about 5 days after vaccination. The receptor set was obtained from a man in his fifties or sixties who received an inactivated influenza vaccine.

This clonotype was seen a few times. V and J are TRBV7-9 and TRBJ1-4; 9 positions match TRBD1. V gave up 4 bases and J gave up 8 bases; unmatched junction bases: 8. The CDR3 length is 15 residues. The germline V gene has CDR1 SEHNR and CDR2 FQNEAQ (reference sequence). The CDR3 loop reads CASSSGQGSYEKLFF. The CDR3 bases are TGTGCCAGCAGCTCGGGACAGGGTTCTTACGAAAAACTGTTTTTT.

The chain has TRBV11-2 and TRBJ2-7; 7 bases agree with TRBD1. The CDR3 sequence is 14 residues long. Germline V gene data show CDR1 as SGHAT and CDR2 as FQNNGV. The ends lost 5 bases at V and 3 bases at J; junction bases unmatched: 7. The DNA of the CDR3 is TGTGCCAGCAGCACCGGACAGGCTAGCTACGAGCAGTACTTC. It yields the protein CASSTGQASYEQYF.

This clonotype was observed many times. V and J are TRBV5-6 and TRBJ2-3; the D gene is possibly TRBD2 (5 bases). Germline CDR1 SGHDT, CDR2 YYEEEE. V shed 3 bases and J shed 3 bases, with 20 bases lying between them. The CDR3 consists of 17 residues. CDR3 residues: CASSSTTTHTGTDTQYF. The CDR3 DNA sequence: TGTGCCAGCAGCTCAACAACGACACACACGGGGACAGATACGCAGTATTTT.

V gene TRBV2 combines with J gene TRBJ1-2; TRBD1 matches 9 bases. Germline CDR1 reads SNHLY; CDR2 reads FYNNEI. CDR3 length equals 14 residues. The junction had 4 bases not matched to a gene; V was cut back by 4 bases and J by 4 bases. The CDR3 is CASSGTGDRYGYTF. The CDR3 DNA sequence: TGTGCCAGCAGTGGGACAGGGGATCGCTATGGCTACACCTTC.

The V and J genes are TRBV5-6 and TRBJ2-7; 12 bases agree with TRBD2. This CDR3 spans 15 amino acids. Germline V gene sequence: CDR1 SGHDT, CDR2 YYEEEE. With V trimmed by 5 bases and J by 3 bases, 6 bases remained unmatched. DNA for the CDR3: TGTGCCAGCAGTTCACTAGCGGGAGGACTCTACGAGCAGTACTTC. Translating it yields CASSSLAGGLYEQYF. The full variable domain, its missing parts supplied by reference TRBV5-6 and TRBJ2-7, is DAGVTQSPTHLIKTRGQQVTLRCSPKSGHDTVSWYQQALGQGPQFIFQYYEEEERQRGNFPDRFSGHQFPNYSSELNVNALLLGDSALYLCASSSLAGGLYEQYFGPGTRLTVT.

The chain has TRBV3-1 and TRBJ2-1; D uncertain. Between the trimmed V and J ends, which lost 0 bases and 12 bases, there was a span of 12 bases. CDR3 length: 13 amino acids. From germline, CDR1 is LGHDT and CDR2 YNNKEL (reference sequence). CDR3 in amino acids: CASSQDLAMLQFF. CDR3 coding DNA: TGTGCCAGCAGCCAAGATCTGGCCATGCTGCAGTTCTTC.

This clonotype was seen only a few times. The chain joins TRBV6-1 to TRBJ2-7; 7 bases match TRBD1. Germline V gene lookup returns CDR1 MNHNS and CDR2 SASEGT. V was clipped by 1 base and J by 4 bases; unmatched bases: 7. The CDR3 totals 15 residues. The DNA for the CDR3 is TGTGCCAGCAGTGAAGGGGGACAGACCGTTTACGAGCAGTACTTC. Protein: CASSEGGQTVYEQYF.

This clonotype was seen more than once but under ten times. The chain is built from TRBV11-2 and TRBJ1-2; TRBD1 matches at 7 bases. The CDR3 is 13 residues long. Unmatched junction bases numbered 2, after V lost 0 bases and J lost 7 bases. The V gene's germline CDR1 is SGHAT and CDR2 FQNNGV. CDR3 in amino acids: CASSLEGGTGYTF. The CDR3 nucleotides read TGTGCCAGCAGCTTAGAAGGGGGCACTGGCTACACCTTC.

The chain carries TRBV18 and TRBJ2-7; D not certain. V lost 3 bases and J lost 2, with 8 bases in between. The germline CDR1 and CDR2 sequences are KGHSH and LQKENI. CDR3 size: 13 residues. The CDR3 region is CASSPQYTYEQYF. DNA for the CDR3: TGTGCCAGCTCACCTCAGTATACCTACGAGCAGTACTTC.

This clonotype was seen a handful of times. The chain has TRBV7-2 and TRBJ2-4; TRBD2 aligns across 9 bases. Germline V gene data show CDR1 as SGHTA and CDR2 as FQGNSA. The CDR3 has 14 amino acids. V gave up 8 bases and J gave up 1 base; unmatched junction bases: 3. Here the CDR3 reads CASGSGGAKNIQYF. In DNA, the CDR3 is TGTGCCAGCGGAAGCGGGGGGGCCAAAAACATTCAGTACTTC. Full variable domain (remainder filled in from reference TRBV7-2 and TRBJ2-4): GAGVSQSPSNKVTEKGKDVELRCDPISGHTALYWYRQSLGQGLEFLIYFQGNSAPDKSGLPSDRFSAERTGGSVSTLTIQRTQQEDSAVYLCASGSGGAKNIQYFGAGTRLSVL.

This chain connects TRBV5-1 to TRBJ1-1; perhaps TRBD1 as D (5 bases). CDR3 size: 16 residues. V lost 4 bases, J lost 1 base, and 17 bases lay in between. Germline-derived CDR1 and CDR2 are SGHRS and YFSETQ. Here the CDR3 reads CASSDPGGGGNTEAFF. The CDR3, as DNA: TGCGCCAGCAGCGACCCTGGTGGGGGGGGGAACACTGAAGCTTTCTTT.

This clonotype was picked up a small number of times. CDR3 amino acids: CASSLQGTSYEQYF. CDR3 nucleotides: TGTGCCAGCAGCTTACAGGGAACCTCCTACGAGCAGTACTTC. The chain employs TRBV5-5 and TRBJ2-7; D possibly corresponds to TRBD1 (6 bases). This CDR3 region has 14 residues. Germline lookup yields CDR1 SGHKS and CDR2 YYEKEE (reference sequence). The V end was cut by 2 bases, the J end by 0 bases, with 9 bases between.

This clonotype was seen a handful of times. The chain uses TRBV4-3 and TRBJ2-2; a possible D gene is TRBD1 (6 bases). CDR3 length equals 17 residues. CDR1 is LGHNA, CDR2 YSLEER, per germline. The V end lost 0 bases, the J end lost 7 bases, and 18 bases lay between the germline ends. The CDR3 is CASSQEFVRGSLGELFF. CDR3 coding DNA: TGCGCCAGCAGCCAAGAGTTCGTGAGGGGGAGTCTCGGGGAGCTGTTTTTT.

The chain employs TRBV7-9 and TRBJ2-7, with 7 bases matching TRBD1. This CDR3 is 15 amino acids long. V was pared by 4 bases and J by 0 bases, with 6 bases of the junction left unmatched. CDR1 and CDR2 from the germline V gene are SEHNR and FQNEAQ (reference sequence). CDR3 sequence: CASSSETGPSYEQYF. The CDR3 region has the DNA TGTGCCAGCAGCTCCGAGACAGGGCCCTCCTACGAGCAGTACTTC.

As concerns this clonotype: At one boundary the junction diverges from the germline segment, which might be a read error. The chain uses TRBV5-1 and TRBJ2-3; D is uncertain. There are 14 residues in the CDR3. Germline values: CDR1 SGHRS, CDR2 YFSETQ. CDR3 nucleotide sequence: TGCGCCAGCAGCTTTGGTAGAAACACAGATACGCAGTTTTTT. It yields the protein CASSFGRNTDTQFF. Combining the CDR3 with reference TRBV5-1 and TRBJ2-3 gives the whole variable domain KAGVTQTPRYLIKTRGQQVTLSCSPISGHRSVSWYQQTPGQGLQFLFEYFSETQRNKGNFPGRFSGRQFSNSRSEMNVSTLELGDSALYLCASSFGRNTDTQFFGPGTRLTVL.

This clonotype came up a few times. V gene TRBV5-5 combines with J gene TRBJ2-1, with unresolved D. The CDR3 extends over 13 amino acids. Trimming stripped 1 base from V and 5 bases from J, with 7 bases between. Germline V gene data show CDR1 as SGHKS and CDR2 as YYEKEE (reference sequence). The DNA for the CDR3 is TGTGCCAGCAGCTTGCCCAGGCACAATGAGCAGTTCTTC. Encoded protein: CASSLPRHNEQFF.

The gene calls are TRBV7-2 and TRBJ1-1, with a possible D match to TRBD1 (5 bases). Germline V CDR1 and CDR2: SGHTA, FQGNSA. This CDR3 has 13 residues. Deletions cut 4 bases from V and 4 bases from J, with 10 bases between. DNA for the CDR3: TGTGCCAGCAGCTCCGGACATGGCACTGAAGCTTTCTTT. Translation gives CASSSGHGTEAFF.

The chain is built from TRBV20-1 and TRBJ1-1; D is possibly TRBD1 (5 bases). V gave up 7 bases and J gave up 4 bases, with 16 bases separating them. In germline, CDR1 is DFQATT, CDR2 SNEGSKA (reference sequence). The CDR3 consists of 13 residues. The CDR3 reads CSGGGRAGTEAFF. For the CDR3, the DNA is TGCAGTGGTGGAGGCAGGGCGGGCACTGAAGCTTTCTTT.

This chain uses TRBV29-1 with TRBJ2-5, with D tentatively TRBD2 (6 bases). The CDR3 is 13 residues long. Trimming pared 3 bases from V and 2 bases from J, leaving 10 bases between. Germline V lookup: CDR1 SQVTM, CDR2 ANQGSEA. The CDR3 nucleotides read TGCAGCGTTGAGTCACTAGCTCAAGAGACCCAGTACTTC. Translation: CSVESLAQETQYF.

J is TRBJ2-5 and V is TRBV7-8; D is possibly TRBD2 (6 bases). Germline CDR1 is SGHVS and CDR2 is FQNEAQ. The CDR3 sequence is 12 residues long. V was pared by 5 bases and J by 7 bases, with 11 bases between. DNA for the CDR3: TGTGCCAGCAGCGTGCTGGGGGGGACCCAGTACTTC. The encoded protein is CASSVLGGTQYF.

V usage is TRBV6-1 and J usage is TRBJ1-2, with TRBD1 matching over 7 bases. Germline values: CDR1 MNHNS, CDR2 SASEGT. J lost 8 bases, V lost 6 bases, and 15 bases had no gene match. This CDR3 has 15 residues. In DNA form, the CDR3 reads TGTGCCAGCAGACCACCGGGACAGTATATTCGAGGCTACACCTTC. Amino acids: CASRPPGQYIRGYTF.